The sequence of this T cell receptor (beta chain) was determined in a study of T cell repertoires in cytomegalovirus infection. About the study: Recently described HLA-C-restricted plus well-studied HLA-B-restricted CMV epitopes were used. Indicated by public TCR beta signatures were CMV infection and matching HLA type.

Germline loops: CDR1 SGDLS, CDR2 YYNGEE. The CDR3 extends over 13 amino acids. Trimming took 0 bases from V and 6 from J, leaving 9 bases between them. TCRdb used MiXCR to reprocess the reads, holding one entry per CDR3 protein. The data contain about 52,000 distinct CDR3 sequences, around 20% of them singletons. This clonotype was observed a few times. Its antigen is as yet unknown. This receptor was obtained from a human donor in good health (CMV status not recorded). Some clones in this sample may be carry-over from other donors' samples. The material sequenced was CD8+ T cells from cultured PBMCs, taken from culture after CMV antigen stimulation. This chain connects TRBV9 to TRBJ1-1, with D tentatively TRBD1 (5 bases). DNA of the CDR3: TGTGCCAGCAGCGTAGCTGGGGGTCCTGAAGCTTTCTTT. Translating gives CASSVAGGPEAFF.